What follows are 11 T cell receptor beta chains derived from one specimen sequenced in a study of metastatic and nonmetastatic thyroid tumors. TCRdb re-clonotyped the PCR reads through MiXCR. The sample shows about 52,000 clones, under 20% of them seen only once. There were no patients who had received any treatment before thyroid surgery. Specimen: blood. The receptors come from a female donor with papillary thyroid cancer or a benign thyroid nodule (not recorded which). Some clones in this sample may be carry-over from other donors' samples.

This clone was counted only a few times. At one of its ends the junction is not consistent with the germline gene, which may arise from a read error. The chain is built from TRBV6-1 and TRBJ1-5; TRBD1 aligns across 7 bases. This CDR3 spans 16 amino acids. CDR1 is MNHNS, CDR2 SASEGT, per germline. This CDR3 is CASSPEDRGGNQPKHF. The DNA for the CDR3 is TGTGCCAGCAGCCCCGAGGACCGAGGGGGCAATCAGCCCAAGCATTTT.

This clone was seen many times. This chain connects TRBV15 to TRBJ2-2, with a tentative D call TRBD2 (6 bases). Germline CDR1 and CDR2: LNHNV and YYDKDF (reference sequence). The CDR3 consists of 15 residues. Trimming cost V 1 base and J 6 bases, with 12 bases left between them. CDR3 sequence (DNA): TGTGCCACCAGCAGAGGGGGACTCGTCCCCGGGGAGCTGTTTTTT. Amino acids: CATSRGGLVPGELFF. Filled out from reference TRBV15 and TRBJ2-2, the complete variable domain reads DAMVIQNPRYQVTQFGKPVTLSCSQTLNHNVMYWYQQKSSQAPKLLFHYYDKDFNNEADTPDNFQSRRPNTSFCFLDIRSPGLGDTAMYLCATSRGGLVPGELFFGEGSRLTVL.

A note on this clone: A much larger clonotype is one base distant, so this may be a read error. Since no conserved phenylalanine or tryptophan closes the CDR3, a read error is the likely cause. The sample contains more than one DNA sequence encoding this CDR3. The chain has TRBV20-1 and TRBJ1-3; no firm D call. The CDR3 length is 14 residues. In germline, CDR1 is DFQATT, CDR2 SNEGSKA (reference sequence). The V and J ends lost 5 bases and 1 base respectively, with 12 bases between them. CDR3 sequence (DNA): TGCAGTGCTCCTCGGGGAGGGTCTGGAAACACCATATATTCT. Translating it yields CSAPRGGSGNTIYS.

This clone was seen repeatedly, ten times or more. This chain links TRBV4-2 with TRBJ2-7; D possibly corresponds to TRBD1 (6 bases). Germline lookup yields CDR1 LGHNA and CDR2 YNFKEQ. The CDR3 is made up of 15 amino acids. V lost 0 bases and J lost 1, with 10 bases in between. CDR3 in DNA: TGTGCCAGCAGCCAAGAGTGGGGGCAATCCTACGAGCAGTACTTC. It codes for CASSQEWGQSYEQYF.

This clone was counted at least ten times. The chain recombines TRBV7-2 with TRBJ1-1, with TRBD1 as a possible D gene (5 bases). Germline loops: CDR1 SGHTA, CDR2 FQGNSA. This CDR3 is 14 amino acids long. V lost 4 bases, J lost 4 bases, and 13 bases lay in between. In DNA form, the CDR3 reads TGTGCCAGCAGCTCCCGGCGTGGGGCCACTGAAGCTTTCTTT. It specifies CASSSRRGATEAFF.

This clone was seen only a few times. The genes are TRBV6-2 or TRBV6-3 and TRBJ2-7; D unresolved. CDR3 size: 14 residues. The germline V gene has CDR1 MNHEY and CDR2 SVGEGT. V was pared by 0 bases and J by 2 bases, with 8 bases between. CDR3 residues: CASSYSHGPYEQYF. CDR3 nucleotide sequence: TGTGCCAGCAGTTACTCGCACGGGCCCTACGAGCAGTACTTC.

This clone has ten or more counts. The gene calls are TRBV9 and TRBJ2-7; no definite D call. The CDR3 is 12 residues long. V was cut by 3 bases and J by 6 bases, with 10 bases left in between. The germline gives CDR1 SGDLS, CDR2 YYNGEE. CDR3 nucleotide sequence: TGTGCCAGCAGCGCCGCAGTTGGCGAGCAGTACTTC. It encodes CASSAAVGEQYF.

This clone was detected many times. V gene TRBV19 combines with J gene TRBJ1-1; 11 nucleotides agree with TRBD1. Germline lookup yields CDR1 LNHDA and CDR2 SQIVND (reference sequence). Unmatched junction bases numbered 6, after V lost 5 bases and J lost 4 bases. The CDR3 totals 15 residues. The DNA of the CDR3 is TGTGCCAGTAGTTTGGGACAGGGGGTCGTCACTGAAGCTTTCTTT. It encodes CASSLGQGVVTEAFF.

This clone was picked up many times. The chain carries TRBV20-1 and TRBJ2-7; 10 nucleotides agree with TRBD2. Trimming removed 5 bases from V and 3 bases from J; junction bases left unmatched: 7. CDR1 DFQATT and CDR2 SNEGSKA come from the germline V gene (reference sequence). The CDR3 is 14 amino acids. In DNA, the CDR3 is TGCAGTGCTTTAGGGACTAGCGCACTCTACGAGCAGTACTTC. Protein sequence: CSALGTSALYEQYF.

This clone was detected ten times or more. The chain carries TRBV10-1 and TRBJ1-1; D is perhaps TRBD1 (6 bases). Trimming stripped 3 bases from V and 4 bases from J, with 15 bases between. CDR1 is WNHNN and CDR2 is SYGVQD in the germline V gene (reference sequence). CDR3 length equals 15 residues. Here the CDR3 DNA reads TGCGCCAGCAGTGACCTTTCAGGGGTACCCACTGAAGCTTTCTTT. Its translation: CASSDLSGVPTEAFF.

This clone was counted once. The missing conserved phenylalanine or tryptophan at the end of this CDR3 makes a read error likely. DNA for the CDR3: TGCAGTGCTATTGCGAACTCCTACAATGAGCAGTTCTTA. This encodes CSAIANSYNEQFL. The chain has TRBV20-1 and TRBJ2-1, with D unresolved. V lost 4 bases and J lost 0, with 7 bases in between. Germline V gene data show CDR1 as DFQATT and CDR2 as SNEGSKA (reference sequence). CDR3 length: 13 amino acids.